This T cell receptor (beta chain) was profiled in a study of OX40 agonist ivuxolimab in advanced cancers. Study as a whole: The eligibility criteria allowed prior anti-PD-1, anti-PD-L1 or anti-CTLA-4 therapy, and 40% had some. General study results and limits: The expanded peripheral T cells' antigen specificity was not determined. Doses of 0.1 to 3.0 mg/kg were accompanied by clonal expansion of CD4+ and CD8+ blood T cells by week 6. Expanded clones belonging to CD8+ T cells outnumbered, on average, those of CD4+.

Clones were read by immunoSEQ multiplex PCR, and TCRdb kept only the in-frame ones, dropping some. The sample includes about 55,000 clones, over 75% seen only once; the top ten take roughly 6.3%. The CDR3 runs 14 residues. V was trimmed by 9 bases and J by 2 bases, leaving 17 bases between them. Germline values: CDR1 SGHNT, CDR2 YYREEE (reference sequence). In the case of this clone: Its target is not known.

The chain employs TRBV5-4 and TRBJ1-1; tentative D call: TRBD1 (6 bases). Here the sequenced sample was CD4+ or CD8+ T cells sorted from blood, taken in a trial of the OX40 agonist ivuxolimab. This TCR was recovered from an adult with an advanced solid tumor such as melanoma, head and neck, liver or kidney cancer. This CDR3 is CATRDTNHNTEAFF. The CDR3 coding sequence is TGTGCCACCCGGGACACCAACCATAACACTGAAGCTTTCTTT.